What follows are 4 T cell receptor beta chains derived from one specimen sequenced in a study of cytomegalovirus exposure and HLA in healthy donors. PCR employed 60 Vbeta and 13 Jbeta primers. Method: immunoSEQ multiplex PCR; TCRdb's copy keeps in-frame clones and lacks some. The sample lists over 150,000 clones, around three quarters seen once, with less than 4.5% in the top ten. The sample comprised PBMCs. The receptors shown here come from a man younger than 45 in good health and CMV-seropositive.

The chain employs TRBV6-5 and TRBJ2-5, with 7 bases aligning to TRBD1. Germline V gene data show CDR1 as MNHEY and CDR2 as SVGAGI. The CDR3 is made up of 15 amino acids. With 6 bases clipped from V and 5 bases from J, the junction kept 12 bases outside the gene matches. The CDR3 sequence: CASSDPKDRVETQYF. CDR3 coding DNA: TGTGCCAGCAGCGACCCGAAAGACAGGGTGGAGACCCAGTACTTC.

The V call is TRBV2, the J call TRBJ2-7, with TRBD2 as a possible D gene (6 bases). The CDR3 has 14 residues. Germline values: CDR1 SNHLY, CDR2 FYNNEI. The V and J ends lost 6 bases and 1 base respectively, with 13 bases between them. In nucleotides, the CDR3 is TGTGCCAGCAGGAGGGGAGGCAGTTCCTACGAGCAGTACTTC. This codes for CASRRGGSSYEQYF. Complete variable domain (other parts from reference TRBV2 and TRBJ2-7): EPEVTQTPSHQVTQMGQEVILRCVPISNHLYFYWYRQILGQKVEFLVSFYNNEISEKSEIFDDQFSVERPDGSNFTLKIRSTKLEDSAMYFCASRRGGSSYEQYFGPGTRLTVT.

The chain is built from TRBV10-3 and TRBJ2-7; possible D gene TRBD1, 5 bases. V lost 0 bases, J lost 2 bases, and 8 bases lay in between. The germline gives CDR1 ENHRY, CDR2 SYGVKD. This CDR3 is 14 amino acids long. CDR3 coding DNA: TGTGCCATCAGTGAGTCAAAGGGGACCTACGAGCAGTACTTC. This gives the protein CAISESKGTYEQYF.

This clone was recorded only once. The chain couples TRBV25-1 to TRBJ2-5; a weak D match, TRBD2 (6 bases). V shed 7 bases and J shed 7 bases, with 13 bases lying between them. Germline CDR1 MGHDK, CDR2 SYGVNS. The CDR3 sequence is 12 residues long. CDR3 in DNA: TGTGCCAGCAATATGGGAGGTGGGACCCAGTACTTC. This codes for CASNMGGGTQYF.